The clone carrying this T cell receptor beta chain was counted once. The sample belongs to a study of Ad26.COV2.S vaccination and SARS-CoV-2 variants. Overall study context: Into the muscle, Ad26.COV2.S was dosed once or twice, 56 days apart.

As for treatment: 15 to 20 received Ad26.COV2.S at low or high dose, single or two shots; 5 received placebo; per-sample allocation not given. Following the first vaccine or placebo injection, samples were taken on day 63. V was pared by 3 bases and J by 1 base, with 9 bases between. Germline V gene data show CDR1 as PRHDT and CDR2 as FYEKMQ (reference sequence). The CDR3 is 14 amino acids. Clones were read by immunoSEQ multiplex PCR, and TCRdb kept only the in-frame ones, dropping some. The sample has some 300,000 clones; around four fifths are singletons. This sequence originates from a person aged 18-60 years who received the Ad26.COV2.S COVID-19 vaccine or a placebo. The input for sequencing was peripheral blood, taken in a trial of Ad26.COV2.S vaccine versus placebo. The V call is TRBV13, the J call TRBJ1-1; the D gene is possibly TRBD1 (6 bases). The CDR3 nucleotides read TGTGCCAGCAGCTTTGGACAGACGAACACTGAAGCTTTCTTT. Translated, it gives CASSFGQTNTEAFF.